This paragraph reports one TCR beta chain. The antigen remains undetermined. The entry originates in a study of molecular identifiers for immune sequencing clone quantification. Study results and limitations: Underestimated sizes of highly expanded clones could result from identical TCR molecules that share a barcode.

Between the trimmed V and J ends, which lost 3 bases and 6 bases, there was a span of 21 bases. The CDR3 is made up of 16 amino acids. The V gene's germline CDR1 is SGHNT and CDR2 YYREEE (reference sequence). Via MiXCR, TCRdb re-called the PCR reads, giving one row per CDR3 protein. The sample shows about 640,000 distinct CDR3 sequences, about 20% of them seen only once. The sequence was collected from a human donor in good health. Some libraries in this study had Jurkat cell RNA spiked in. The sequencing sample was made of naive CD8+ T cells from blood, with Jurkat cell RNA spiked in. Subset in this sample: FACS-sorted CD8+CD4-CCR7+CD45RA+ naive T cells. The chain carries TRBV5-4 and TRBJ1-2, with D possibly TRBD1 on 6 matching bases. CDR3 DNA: TGTGCCAGCAGCTACAACATAGGACAGACGCAAAATGGCTACACCTTC. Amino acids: CASSYNIGQTQNGYTF. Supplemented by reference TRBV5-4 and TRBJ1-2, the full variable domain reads ETGVTQSPTHLIKTRGQQVTLRCSSQSGHNTVSWYQQALGQGPQFIFQYYREEENGRGNFPPRFSGLQFPNYSSELNVNALELDDSALYLCASSYNIGQTQNGYTFGSGTRLTVV.